These T cell receptor beta chains were read from a single sample in a study of cytomegalovirus exposure and HLA in healthy donors. Clones were sequenced by immunoSEQ multiplex PCR, and TCRdb holds only the in-frame ones, with some missing. Among 180,000 or so clones listed, around 80% were seen once. Sequencing was done on a sample of PBMCs. These receptors originate from a girl between 5 and 17 years old in good health and CMV-seropositive. Both conserved end residues are part of each CDR3. D genes are given only for firm matches. Size tells how often a clone was seen (once, few, many) or the class of an expanded clone, and some rows leave it out.

cdr3_aa: CASSIAGTNLNEQFF
cdr3_nt: TGTGCCAGTAGTATAGCTGGGACTAATTTGAATGAGCAGTTCTTC
d_call: TRBD2
j_call: TRBJ2-1
v_call: TRBV19
clone_size: .

cdr3_aa: CASSFGRADIYEQYF
cdr3_nt: TGTGCCAGCAGCTTCGGGCGGGCCGACATCTACGAGCAGTACTTC
d_call: .
j_call: TRBJ2-7
v_call: TRBV7-9
clone_size: .

cdr3_aa: CASSFYAYQNEQFF
cdr3_nt: TGTGCCAGCAGCTTTTATGCCTACCAAAATGAGCAGTTCTTC
d_call: .
j_call: TRBJ2-1
v_call: TRBV7-2
clone_size: .

cdr3_aa: CAWSSRTLRSRTDTQYF
cdr3_nt: TGTGCCTGGAGTTCTAGAACCCTCCGATCCCGCACAGATACGCAGTATTTT
d_call: .
j_call: TRBJ2-3
v_call: TRBV30
clone_size: .

cdr3_aa: CASSLDDTGATKSTNEKLFF
cdr3_nt: TGCGCCAGCAGCCTAGATGATACAGGGGCAACTAAGTCAACTAATGAAAAACTGTTTTTT
d_call: TRBD1
j_call: TRBJ1-4
v_call: TRBV4-1
clone_size: .

cdr3_aa: CRGQGDYGYTF
cdr3_nt: TGCAGGGGACAGGGAGACTATGGCTACACCTTC
d_call: TRBD1
j_call: TRBJ1-2
v_call: TRBV20-1
clone_size: .

cdr3_aa: CASSYPGQSSYEQYF
cdr3_nt: TGTGCCAGCAGTTACCCGGGACAGTCATCCTACGAGCAGTACTTC
d_call: TRBD1
j_call: TRBJ2-7
v_call: TRBV6-6
clone_size: few

cdr3_aa: CASSRGREGRYEQFF
cdr3_nt: TGTGCCAGCAGCCGTGGCCGGGAGGGGCGATATGAGCAGTTCTTC
d_call: TRBD2
j_call: TRBJ2-1
v_call: TRBV4-2
clone_size: once

cdr3_aa: CASSPQMLSSYNEQFF
cdr3_nt: TGTGCCAGCAGCCCCCAAATGCTGAGCTCCTACAATGAGCAGTTCTTC
d_call: .
j_call: TRBJ2-1
v_call: TRBV9
clone_size: .

cdr3_aa: CASSSGSGNIQYF
cdr3_nt: TGCGCCAGCAGTTCGGGGAGCGGGAACATTCAGTACTTC
d_call: .
j_call: TRBJ2-4
v_call: TRBV10-2
clone_size: .

cdr3_aa: CASYLLGADGNTIYF
cdr3_nt: TGTGCCAGCTACCTTTTGGGGGCTGACGGAAACACCATATATTTT
d_call: .
j_call: TRBJ1-3
v_call: TRBV18
clone_size: .

cdr3_aa: CATLSGQFSGNTIYF
cdr3_nt: TGTGCCACTCTTTCGGGACAGTTCTCTGGAAACACCATATATTTT
d_call: TRBD1
j_call: TRBJ1-3
v_call: TRBV14
clone_size: few

cdr3_aa: CASSYSGTSTETQYF
cdr3_nt: TGTGCCAGCAGTTACTCGGGGACTAGCACAGAGACCCAGTACTTC
d_call: TRBD2
j_call: TRBJ2-5
v_call: TRBV6-5
clone_size: .

cdr3_aa: CAWSVLSGSAAFF
cdr3_nt: TGTGCCTGGAGTGTACTTTCGGGGTCGGCAGCTTTCTTT
d_call: .
j_call: TRBJ1-1
v_call: TRBV30
clone_size: .

cdr3_aa: CASSQLGGGLVMNYEQYF
cdr3_nt: TGTGCCAGCAGCCAACTGGGGGGTGGTCTAGTGATGAACTACGAGCAGTACTTC
d_call: .
j_call: TRBJ2-7
v_call: TRBV7-9
clone_size: .

cdr3_aa: CASSLGRDYNYGYTF
cdr3_nt: TGTGCCAGCTCCCTAGGGCGGGATTACAACTATGGCTACACCTTC
d_call: .
j_call: TRBJ1-2
v_call: TRBV18
clone_size: .

cdr3_aa: CASSLTVTSTDTQYF
cdr3_nt: TGTGCCAGCAGCCTGACCGTGACTAGCACAGATACGCAGTATTTT
d_call: .
j_call: TRBJ2-3
v_call: TRBV6-1
clone_size: .

cdr3_aa: CASSRGAPGTGGTDTQYF
cdr3_nt: TGTGCCAGTAGTAGAGGGGCCCCCGGGACAGGGGGCACAGATACGCAGTATTTT
d_call: TRBD1
j_call: TRBJ2-3
v_call: TRBV19
clone_size: .

cdr3_aa: CAIHRGYSSGNTIYF
cdr3_nt: TGTGCCATCCACAGGGGCTATAGCTCTGGAAACACCATATATTTT
d_call: TRBD1
j_call: TRBJ1-3
v_call: TRBV10-3
clone_size: .

cdr3_aa: CASSADRTTEAFF
cdr3_nt: TGTGCCAGCTCAGCGGACAGGACCACTGAAGCTTTCTTT
d_call: TRBD1
j_call: TRBJ1-1
v_call: TRBV18
clone_size: .

cdr3_aa: CASSPDLFAGGNEQFF
cdr3_nt: TGTGCCAGTAGCCCCGACCTCTTCGCGGGCGGGAATGAGCAGTTCTTC
d_call: .
j_call: TRBJ2-1
v_call: TRBV19
clone_size: .

cdr3_aa: CASSEGQVRPQHF
cdr3_nt: TGTGCCAGCAGTGAGGGACAGGTGAGGCCCCAGCATTTT
d_call: TRBD1
j_call: TRBJ1-5
v_call: TRBV2
clone_size: .

cdr3_aa: CASSEESGTGVWGDTIYF
cdr3_nt: TGTGCCAGCAGTGAAGAATCGGGGACAGGGGTTTGGGGGGACACCATATATTTT
d_call: TRBD1
j_call: TRBJ1-3
v_call: TRBV6-1
clone_size: .

cdr3_aa: CASSVGSQLLDEQFF
cdr3_nt: TGTGCCAGCAGCGTAGGGAGCCAGCTCTTAGATGAGCAGTTCTTC
d_call: .
j_call: TRBJ2-1
v_call: TRBV9
clone_size: .

cdr3_aa: CASSLALGSTGELFF
cdr3_nt: TGTGCCAGCAGCTTAGCGCTAGGGAGCACCGGGGAGCTGTTTTTT
d_call: .
j_call: TRBJ2-2
v_call: TRBV7-6
clone_size: .

cdr3_aa: CASSLKRGIEAFF
cdr3_nt: TGTGCCAGCAGCCTGAAGCGGGGGATTGAAGCTTTCTTT
d_call: .
j_call: TRBJ1-1
v_call: TRBV7-8
clone_size: .

cdr3_aa: CASSRTTSGRAGADTQYF
cdr3_nt: TGTGCCAGCAGCCGAACAACTAGCGGGAGGGCCGGGGCAGATACGCAGTATTTT
d_call: TRBD2
j_call: TRBJ2-3
v_call: TRBV7-3
clone_size: .

cdr3_aa: CASSQRGLAGGGAYNEQFF
cdr3_nt: TGTGCCAGCAGCCAAAGGGGACTAGCGGGGGGAGGGGCCTACAATGAGCAGTTCTTC
d_call: TRBD2
j_call: TRBJ2-1
v_call: TRBV4-2
clone_size: .

cdr3_aa: CASRFMVDIPDTIYF
cdr3_nt: TGTGCCAGCAGGTTTATGGTGGACATACCGGACACCATATATTTT
d_call: .
j_call: TRBJ1-3
v_call: TRBV11-2
clone_size: .

cdr3_aa: CASSSGTSGRAPYF
cdr3_nt: TGTGCCAGCAGCTCAGGGACTAGCGGGAGGGCCCCTTACTTC
d_call: TRBD2
j_call: TRBJ2-5
v_call: TRBV7-9
clone_size: .

cdr3_aa: CASSFGPGLADLRGTGELFF
cdr3_nt: TGCGCCAGCAGCTTTGGACCGGGACTAGCGGACCTCCGGGGCACCGGGGAGCTGTTTTTT
d_call: TRBD2
j_call: TRBJ2-2
v_call: TRBV5-1
clone_size: .

cdr3_aa: CASSQDYGANYGYTF
cdr3_nt: TGTGCCAGCAGCCAGGACTACGGGGCTAACTATGGCTACACCTTC
d_call: .
j_call: TRBJ1-2
v_call: TRBV14
clone_size: few

cdr3_aa: CASSSGQGGNEQYF
cdr3_nt: TGTGCCAGCAGCTCCGGACAGGGCGGCAACGAGCAGTACTTC
d_call: TRBD1
j_call: TRBJ2-7
v_call: TRBV5-6
clone_size: .

cdr3_aa: CATSRGVGGAGIYGYTF
cdr3_nt: TGTGCCACCAGCAGAGGGGTAGGGGGCGCGGGGATCTATGGCTACACCTTC
d_call: TRBD1
j_call: TRBJ1-2
v_call: TRBV15
clone_size: once

cdr3_aa: CASSVGQGGEQYF
cdr3_nt: TGTGCCAGCAGTGTGGGACAAGGCGGGGAGCAGTACTTC
d_call: .
j_call: TRBJ2-7
v_call: TRBV6-5
clone_size: .

cdr3_aa: CASSVSGGKLFF
cdr3_nt: TGTGCCAGCAGCGTATCTGGAGGGAAACTGTTTTTT
d_call: .
j_call: TRBJ1-4
v_call: TRBV9
clone_size: .

cdr3_aa: CASSLTVGYYEQYF
cdr3_nt: TGTGCCAGCAGCCTGACAGTGGGGTACTACGAGCAGTACTTC
d_call: .
j_call: TRBJ2-7
v_call: TRBV7-2
clone_size: .

cdr3_aa: CASSLTHANTEAFF
cdr3_nt: TGTGCCAGCAGCTTAACACACGCGAACACTGAAGCTTTCTTT
d_call: .
j_call: TRBJ1-1
v_call: TRBV7-3
clone_size: .

cdr3_aa: CATSRDRGPYNSPLHF
cdr3_nt: TGTGCCACCAGCAGGGACAGGGGCCCCTATAATTCACCCCTCCACTTT
d_call: TRBD1
j_call: TRBJ1-6
v_call: TRBV15
clone_size: .

cdr3_aa: CASSELRGQGKTEAFF
cdr3_nt: TGTGCCAGCAGTGAACTGAGGGGACAGGGGAAAACTGAAGCTTTCTTT
d_call: TRBD1
j_call: TRBJ1-1
v_call: TRBV25-1
clone_size: .

cdr3_aa: CASSPHSPDSLNTEAFF
cdr3_nt: TGTGCCAGCAGCCCCCACTCCCCGGACAGTCTGAACACTGAAGCTTTCTTT
d_call: .
j_call: TRBJ1-1
v_call: TRBV7-9
clone_size: .

cdr3_aa: CASSYSIVAAYNEQFF
cdr3_nt: TGTGCCAGCAGTTACTCTATCGTAGCGGCCTACAATGAGCAGTTCTTC
d_call: .
j_call: TRBJ2-1
v_call: TRBV6-5
clone_size: .

cdr3_aa: CASSSRTGGAGAFF
cdr3_nt: TGTGCCAGCAGCTCCAGGACAGGGGGGGCAGGGGCTTTCTTT
d_call: TRBD1
j_call: TRBJ1-1
v_call: TRBV5-4
clone_size: .

cdr3_aa: CASSRIDRGRAGELFF
cdr3_nt: TGTGCCAGCAGCCGGATCGACAGGGGGAGGGCCGGGGAGCTGTTTTTT
d_call: TRBD1
j_call: TRBJ2-2
v_call: TRBV5-4
clone_size: few

cdr3_aa: CASSISGSGETQYF
cdr3_nt: TGTGCCAGCAGTATTAGCGGGAGCGGCGAGACCCAGTACTTC
d_call: TRBD2
j_call: TRBJ2-5
v_call: TRBV27
clone_size: once

cdr3_aa: CASRPGTDYQPQHF
cdr3_nt: TGTGCCAGCAGACCGGGGACAGACTATCAGCCCCAGCATTTT
d_call: TRBD1
j_call: TRBJ1-5
v_call: TRBV27
clone_size: .

cdr3_aa: CASSSDRAGNTIYF
cdr3_nt: TGCGCCAGCAGTTCCGACAGGGCGGGAAACACCATATATTTT
d_call: TRBD1
j_call: TRBJ1-3
v_call: TRBV5-1
clone_size: .

cdr3_aa: CSVPREGLSYEQYF
cdr3_nt: TGCAGCGTCCCCAGGGAGGGCCTGTCCTACGAGCAGTACTTC
d_call: TRBD2
j_call: TRBJ2-7
v_call: TRBV29-1
clone_size: few

cdr3_aa: CASSQEPTGGRFVFF
cdr3_nt: TGCGCCAGCAGCCAAGAACCGACAGGGGGCCGGTTTGTGTTTTTT
d_call: TRBD1
j_call: TRBJ1-4
v_call: TRBV4-1
clone_size: .

cdr3_aa: CASPMRLGVQETQYF
cdr3_nt: TGTGCCAGCCCGATGAGACTAGGCGTTCAAGAGACCCAGTACTTC
d_call: .
j_call: TRBJ2-5
v_call: TRBV2
clone_size: .

cdr3_aa: CASSSGATDTQYF
cdr3_nt: TGCGCCAGCAGTTCGGGAGCAACAGATACGCAGTATTTT
d_call: .
j_call: TRBJ2-3
v_call: TRBV5-1
clone_size: .

cdr3_aa: CASSLDRGDTIYF
cdr3_nt: TGTGCCAGCAGCTTGGACAGGGGAGACACCATATATTTT
d_call: TRBD1
j_call: TRBJ1-3
v_call: TRBV5-4
clone_size: .

cdr3_aa: CASSVDPGLLGNEQFF
cdr3_nt: TGTGCCAGCAGCGTAGACCCAGGACTCCTTGGGAATGAGCAGTTCTTC
d_call: .
j_call: TRBJ2-1
v_call: TRBV9
clone_size: .

cdr3_aa: CASSYSSPRDEQYF
cdr3_nt: TGTGCCAGCAGTTACTCGAGCCCCCGGGACGAGCAGTACTTC
d_call: .
j_call: TRBJ2-7
v_call: TRBV6-5
clone_size: .

cdr3_aa: CASSYSGQGETYEQYF
cdr3_nt: TGTGCCAGCAGTTACTCCGGACAGGGTGAGACCTACGAGCAGTACTTC
d_call: TRBD1
j_call: TRBJ2-7
v_call: TRBV6-5
clone_size: .

cdr3_aa: CASSETGGPRYEQYF
cdr3_nt: TGTGCCAGCAGTGAGACAGGGGGCCCCCGCTACGAGCAGTACTTC
d_call: TRBD1
j_call: TRBJ2-7
v_call: TRBV25-1
clone_size: .

cdr3_aa: CATSRAGGRQPQHF
cdr3_nt: TGTGCCACCAGCAGAGCAGGAGGGAGGCAGCCCCAGCATTTT
d_call: .
j_call: TRBJ1-5
v_call: TRBV15
clone_size: .

cdr3_aa: CAWSGDLGETQYF
cdr3_nt: TGTGCCTGGAGTGGGGACTTAGGGGAGACCCAGTACTTC
d_call: .
j_call: TRBJ2-5
v_call: TRBV30
clone_size: .

cdr3_aa: CASLTRMSTEAFF
cdr3_nt: TGTGCCAGCCTAACGAGGATGAGCACTGAAGCTTTCTTT
d_call: .
j_call: TRBJ1-1
v_call: TRBV6-6
clone_size: few

cdr3_aa: CAWSVVREKLFF
cdr3_nt: TGTGCCTGGAGCGTGGTCCGGGAAAAACTGTTTTTT
d_call: .
j_call: TRBJ1-4
v_call: TRBV30
clone_size: .